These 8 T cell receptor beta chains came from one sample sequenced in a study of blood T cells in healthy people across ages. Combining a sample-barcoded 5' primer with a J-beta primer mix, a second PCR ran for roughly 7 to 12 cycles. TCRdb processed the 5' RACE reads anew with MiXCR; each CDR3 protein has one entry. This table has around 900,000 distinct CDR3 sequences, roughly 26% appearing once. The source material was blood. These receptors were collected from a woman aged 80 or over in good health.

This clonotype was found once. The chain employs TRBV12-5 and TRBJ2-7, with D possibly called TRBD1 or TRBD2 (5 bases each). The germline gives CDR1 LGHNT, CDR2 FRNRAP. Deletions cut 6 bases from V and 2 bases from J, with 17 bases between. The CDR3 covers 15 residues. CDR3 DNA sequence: TGTGCTAGTGGCCTCAGGGACGTCCTGACCTACGAGCAGTACTTC. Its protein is CASGLRDVLTYEQYF.

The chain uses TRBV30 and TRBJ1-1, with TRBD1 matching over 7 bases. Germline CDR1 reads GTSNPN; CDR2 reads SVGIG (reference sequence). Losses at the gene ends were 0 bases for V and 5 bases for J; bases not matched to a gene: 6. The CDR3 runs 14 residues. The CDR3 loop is CAWSVLRGGTEAFF. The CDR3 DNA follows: TGTGCCTGGAGTGTACTCAGGGGGGGGACTGAAGCTTTCTTT.

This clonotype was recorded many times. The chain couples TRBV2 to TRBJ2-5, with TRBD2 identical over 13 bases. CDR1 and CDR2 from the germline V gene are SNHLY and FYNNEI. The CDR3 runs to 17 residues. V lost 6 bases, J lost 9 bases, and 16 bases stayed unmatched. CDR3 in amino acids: CASSDGLAGDPRRSQYF. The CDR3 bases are TGTGCCAGCAGCGATGGACTAGCGGGAGACCCTAGAAGGTCCCAGTACTTC.

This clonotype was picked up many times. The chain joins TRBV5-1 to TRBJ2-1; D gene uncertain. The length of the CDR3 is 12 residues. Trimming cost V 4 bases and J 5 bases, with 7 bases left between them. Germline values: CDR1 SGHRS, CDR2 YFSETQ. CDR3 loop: CASSVTHNEQFF. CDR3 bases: TGCGCCAGCAGCGTGACCCACAATGAGCAGTTCTTC.

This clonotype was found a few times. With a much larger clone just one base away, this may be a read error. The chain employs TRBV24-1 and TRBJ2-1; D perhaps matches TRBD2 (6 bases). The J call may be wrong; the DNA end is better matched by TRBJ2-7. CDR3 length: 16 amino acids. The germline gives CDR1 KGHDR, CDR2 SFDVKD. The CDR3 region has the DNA TGTGCCACCAGTGATACCACTAGCTTCTCCTACAATGAGCAGTACTTC. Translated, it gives CATSDTTSFSYNEQYF.

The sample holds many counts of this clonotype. The CDR3 region has the DNA TGCAGTGCTAGAGAAGTAACAGGGGGCTATGGCTACACCTTC. Translating gives CSAREVTGGYGYTF. This chain joins TRBV20-1 and TRBJ1-2; 8 positions agree with TRBD1. V was clipped by 0 bases and J by 4 bases; unmatched bases: 4. Per germline, CDR1 DFQATT and CDR2 SNEGSKA (reference sequence). There are 14 residues in the CDR3.

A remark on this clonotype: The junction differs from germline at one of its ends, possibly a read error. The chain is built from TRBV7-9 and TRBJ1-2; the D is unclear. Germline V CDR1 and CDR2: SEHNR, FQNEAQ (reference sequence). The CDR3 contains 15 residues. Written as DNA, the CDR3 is TGTACCAGCAGCTCTACCAACAGAGTTAACTATGGCTACACCTTC. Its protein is CTSSSTNRVNYGYTF.

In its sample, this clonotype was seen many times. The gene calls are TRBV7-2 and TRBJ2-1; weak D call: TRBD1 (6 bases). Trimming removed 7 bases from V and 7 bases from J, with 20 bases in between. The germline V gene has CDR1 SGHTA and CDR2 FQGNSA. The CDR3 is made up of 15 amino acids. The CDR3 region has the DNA TGTGCCAGCACCAGCTCGGCAGGGGCGACAAATGAGCAGTTCTTC. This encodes CASTSSAGATNEQFF.